Listed below are T cell receptor beta chains from one sample, sequenced in a study of cytomegalovirus exposure and HLA in healthy donors. The method was immunoSEQ multiplex PCR; TCRdb's version includes in-frame clones alone and lacks a portion of them. The profile shows about 180,000 clones, around 80% of them singletons. Sequencing was done on a sample of PBMCs. The receptors here all came from a man between 18 and 35 years old in good health and CMV-seronegative. Both conserved end residues are part of each CDR3. The D gene is left open where the match is weak. The size field is filled for only some rows; it gives once, few, many or a size class.

D gene	V gene	clone size	J gene	CDR3 protein	CDR3 DNA
TRBD1	TRBV6-6	NA	TRBJ1-4	CASSYPQGASEKLFF	TGTGCCAGCAGTTACCCACAGGGGGCAAGTGAAAAACTGTTTTTT
NA	TRBV5-6	NA	TRBJ1-4	CASSLRARNEKLFF	TGTGCCAGCAGCCTCAGGGCCCGGAATGAAAAACTGTTTTTT
NA	TRBV6-6	NA	TRBJ2-5	CASSYRVADGETQYF	TGTGCCAGCAGTTACCGGGTCGCCGATGGAGAGACCCAGTACTTC
TRBD1	TRBV19	few	TRBJ2-7	CASSTQTGYGTYEQYF	TGTGCCAGTAGTACACAGACAGGGTATGGGACCTACGAGCAGTACTTC
TRBD1	TRBV11-2	NA	TRBJ2-5	CASSPRRQGQETQYF	TGTGCCAGCAGCCCACGCCGACAGGGTCAAGAGACCCAGTACTTC
NA	TRBV5-1	few	TRBJ1-2	CASSYQGHDGYTF	TGCGCCAGCAGCTACCAGGGGCACGATGGCTACACCTTC
NA	TRBV29-1	NA	TRBJ2-1	CSVSPAGVEGQFF	TGCAGCGTTTCCCCTGCCGGGGTTGAGGGTCAGTTCTTC
TRBD2	TRBV5-1	NA	TRBJ2-3	CASSLRGIAGLSTDTQYF	TGCGCCAGCAGCTTGAGGGGAATAGCGGGCCTAAGCACAGATACGCAGTATTTT
NA	TRBV15	few	TRBJ2-2	CATSRDSESGELFF	TGTGCCACCAGCAGAGATTCGGAGTCCGGGGAGCTGTTTTTT
TRBD2	TRBV5-1	NA	TRBJ2-1	CASSAFSGMINSYNEQFF	TGCGCCAGCAGCGCTTTTAGCGGGATGATTAACTCCTACAATGAGCAGTTCTTC
NA	TRBV9	NA	TRBJ2-5	CASSVVGGNWETQYF	TGTGCCAGCAGCGTAGTGGGCGGGAACTGGGAGACCCAGTACTTC
NA	TRBV27	once	TRBJ1-2	CASRRTAGGDDYGYTF	TGTGCCAGCAGGAGGACCGCTGGGGGGGATGACTATGGCTACACCTTC
TRBD2	TRBV2	NA	TRBJ2-7	CASIRTSGRISPYEQYF	TGTGCCAGCATCCGGACTAGCGGGAGGATTTCCCCCTACGAGCAGTACTTC
NA	TRBV6-6	NA	TRBJ1-6	CASSYLLQGGNSPLHF	TGTGCCAGCAGTTACCTTTTACAGGGTGGGAATTCACCCCTCCACTTT
TRBD2	TRBV9	NA	TRBJ2-1	CASSVDTSGRGYNEQFF	TGTGCCAGCAGCGTAGATACTAGCGGGAGGGGTTACAATGAGCAGTTCTTC
NA	TRBV7-9	NA	TRBJ1-1	CASSLLGRGGTEAFF	TGTGCCAGCAGCTTATTAGGTCGAGGGGGCACTGAAGCTTTCTTT
TRBD1	TRBV29-1	NA	TRBJ2-1	CSVGRDRAGEQFF	TGCAGCGTCGGAAGGGACAGGGCTGGGGAGCAGTTCTTC
NA	TRBV9	NA	TRBJ1-5	CASSVGTIDQPQHF	TGTGCCAGCAGCGTAGGGACAATAGATCAGCCCCAGCATTTT
TRBD2	TRBV5-4	NA	TRBJ2-1	CASSSEAGVGNEQFF	TGTGCCAGCAGCTCTGAAGCGGGAGTAGGAAATGAGCAGTTCTTC
TRBD1	TRBV19	NA	TRBJ1-5	CASTTDRGAQHF	TGTGCCAGTACCACGGACAGGGGTGCCCAGCATTTT
TRBD1	TRBV11-2	few	TRBJ2-7	CASSSQGNSYEQYF	TGTGCCAGCAGCTCACAGGGGAACTCCTACGAGCAGTACTTC
NA	TRBV10-3	NA	TRBJ2-7	CAISDPPDEQYF	TGTGCCATCAGTGACCCCCCTGACGAGCAGTACTTC